Following are 6 T cell receptor beta chains from one sample sequenced in a study of cytomegalovirus exposure and HLA in healthy donors. TCRdb's copy holds only in-frame clones and misses some; the assay was immunoSEQ multiplex PCR. The table shows fewer than 350,000 clones, with approximately 87% occurring only once. Sample: PBMCs. Receptor source: a woman in her late teens or twenties in good health and CMV-seronegative.

The CDR3 here is CASSQPKGETNTGELFF. The CDR3 nucleotides are TGCGCCAGCAGTCAACCCAAGGGGGAGACGAACACCGGGGAGCTGTTTTTT. This chain uses TRBV23-1 with TRBJ2-2; maybe TRBD1 (6 bases). TRBV23-1 is known as an ORF, though its function is uncertain. The CDR3 is 17 residues long. Trimming stripped 2 bases from V and 0 bases from J, with 13 bases between.

V is TRBV4-2 and J is TRBJ2-7; D perhaps matches TRBD1 (6 bases). Germline CDR1 is LGHNA and CDR2 is YNFKEQ. The V and J ends lost 0 bases and 4 bases respectively, with 16 bases between them. The CDR3 length is 16 residues. The CDR3 sequence is CASSQEGAAISYEQYF. DNA for the CDR3: TGTGCCAGCAGCCAAGAGGGGGCTGCGATCTCGTACGAGCAGTACTTC.

Only one count was recorded for this clone. The J gene is TRBJ2-3, the V gene TRBV11-2; TRBD1 matches at 8 bases. This CDR3 is built from 15 residues. The germline gives CDR1 SGHAT, CDR2 FQNNGV. The V and J ends lost 2 bases and 6 bases, in that order; junction bases with no gene match: 7. The CDR3, as DNA: TGTGCCAGCAGCTTACGGACAGGGCGGGGTGATACGCAGTATTTT. Translating gives CASSLRTGRGDTQYF.

V gene TRBV10-3 combines with J gene TRBJ2-7; 13 positions agree with TRBD2. The CDR3 has 13 amino acids. CDR1 ENHRY and CDR2 SYGVKD come from the germline V gene. The V gene end was trimmed by 9 bases and the J gene end by 7 bases; junction bases not matched to a gene: 6. The CDR3 sequence: CAITGTSGMEQYF. In DNA form, the CDR3 reads TGTGCCATAACCGGGACTAGCGGGATGGAGCAGTACTTC.

This chain connects TRBV7-6 to TRBJ2-1, with TRBD2 matching 9 bases. CDR3 length: 20 residues. Germline V gene sequence: CDR1 SGHVS, CDR2 FNYEAQ. The V and J ends lost 4 bases and 0 bases, in that order; junction bases with no gene match: 16. The CDR3 DNA reads TGTGCCAGCAGCTATTTTAGATTAGCGGGAGACTATAGCTCCTACAATGAGCAGTTCTTC. This sequence encodes CASSYFRLAGDYSSYNEQFF.

The V call is TRBV18, the J call TRBJ1-1; TRBD1 might be the D (5 bases). Trimming shortened V by 3 bases and J by 4 bases, and 12 bases separated the two germline ends. CDR1 is KGHSH and CDR2 is LQKENI in the germline V gene. The CDR3 is 14 amino acids. This chain's CDR3 is CASSPGQRSTEAFF. The CDR3, as DNA: TGTGCCAGCTCACCGGGGCAGAGGAGCACTGAAGCTTTCTTT.